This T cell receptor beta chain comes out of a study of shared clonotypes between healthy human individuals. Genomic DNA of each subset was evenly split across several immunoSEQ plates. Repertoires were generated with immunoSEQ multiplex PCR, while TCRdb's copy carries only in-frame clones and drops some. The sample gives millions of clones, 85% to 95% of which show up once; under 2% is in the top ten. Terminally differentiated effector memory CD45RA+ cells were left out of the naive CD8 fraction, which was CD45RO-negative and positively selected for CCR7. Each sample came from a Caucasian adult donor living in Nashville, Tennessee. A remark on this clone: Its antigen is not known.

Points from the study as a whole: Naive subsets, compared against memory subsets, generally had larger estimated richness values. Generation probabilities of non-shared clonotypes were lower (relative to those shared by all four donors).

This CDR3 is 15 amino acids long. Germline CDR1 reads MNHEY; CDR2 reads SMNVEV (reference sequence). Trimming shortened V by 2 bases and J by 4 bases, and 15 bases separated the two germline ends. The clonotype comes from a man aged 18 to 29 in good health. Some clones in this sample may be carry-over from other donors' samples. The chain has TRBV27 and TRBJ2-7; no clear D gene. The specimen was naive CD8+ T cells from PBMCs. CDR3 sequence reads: CASSLLPPLGYEQYF. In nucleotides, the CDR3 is TGTGCCAGCAGTTTACTTCCCCCCCTGGGGTACGAGCAGTACTTC.